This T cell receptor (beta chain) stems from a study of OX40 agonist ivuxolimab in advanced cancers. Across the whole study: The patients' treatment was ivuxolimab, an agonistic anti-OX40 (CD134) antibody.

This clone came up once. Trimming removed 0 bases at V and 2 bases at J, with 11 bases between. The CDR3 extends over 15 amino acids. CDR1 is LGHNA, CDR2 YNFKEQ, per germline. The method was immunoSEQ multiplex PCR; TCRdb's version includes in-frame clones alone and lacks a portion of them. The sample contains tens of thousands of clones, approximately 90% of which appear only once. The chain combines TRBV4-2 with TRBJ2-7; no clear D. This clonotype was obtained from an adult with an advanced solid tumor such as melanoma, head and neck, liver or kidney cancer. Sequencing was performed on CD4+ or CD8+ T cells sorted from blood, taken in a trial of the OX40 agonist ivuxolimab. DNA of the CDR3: TGTGCCAGCAGCCAAGATCGAAACTCTCCCTACGAGCAGTACTTC. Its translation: CASSQDRNSPYEQYF.